A single sample is the source of the 20 T cell receptor beta chains below, sequenced in a study of cytomegalovirus exposure and HLA in healthy donors. The PCR contained 60 Vbeta and 13 Jbeta primers. Assay used: immunoSEQ multiplex PCR; TCRdb lists only in-frame clones, some missing. Of roughly 120,000 clones listed, roughly 62% are singletons. Source material: PBMCs. These TCRs come from a young man in good health and CMV-seropositive.

This sequence joins TRBV7-2 and TRBJ2-3; no firm D call. This CDR3 is 13 amino acids long. Per the germline V gene, CDR1 is SGHTA and CDR2 is FQGNSA. Trimming pared 1 base from V and 6 bases from J, leaving 8 bases between. The CDR3 bases are TGTGCCAGCAGCTTAGTGTTCGAGGATACGCAGTATTTT. This codes for CASSLVFEDTQYF.

The chain joins TRBV5-6 to TRBJ1-1; D gene ambiguous. CDR1 is SGHDT and CDR2 is YYEEEE in the germline V gene. V lost 2 bases and J lost 6, with 14 bases in between. The CDR3 contains 14 residues. The CDR3 protein is CASSFEVYGSEAFF. As DNA, the CDR3 is TGTGCCAGCAGCTTTGAGGTGTACGGTTCTGAAGCTTTCTTT.

The rearrangement links TRBV5-3 to TRBJ2-2; D is perhaps TRBD2 (5 bases). TRBV5-3 is placed among ORFs of uncertain function. This CDR3 is 15 amino acids long. Trimming removed 0 bases from V and 4 bases from J, with 10 bases in between. DNA for the CDR3: TGTGCCAGAAGCTTGGGGGTAGAGGGCACCGGGGAGCTGTTTTTT. As protein: CARSLGVEGTGELFF.

The chain combines TRBV10-2 with TRBJ2-5, with a possible D match to TRBD1 (5 bases). Looked up from germline, CDR1 is WSHSY and CDR2 is SAAADI. The CDR3 length is 14 residues. Trimming shortened V by 10 bases and J by 0 bases, and 15 bases separated the two germline ends. CDR3 sequence: CATRQRTYQETQYF. The CDR3 nucleotides are TGCGCCACAAGACAGAGAACGTACCAAGAGACCCAGTACTTC.

The chain recombines TRBV10-3 with TRBJ2-3, with TRBD2 as a possible D gene (5 bases). The CDR3 spans 12 residues. From germline, CDR1 is ENHRY and CDR2 SYGVKD. V was clipped by 10 bases and J by 2 bases, with 10 bases between them. CDR3 coding DNA: TGTGCCACCGCGGAGGACACAGATACGCAGTATTTT. Protein: CATAEDTDTQYF.

The rearrangement uses TRBV5-1 and TRBJ2-5; TRBD2 is a possible D gene (6 bases). V lost 4 bases and J lost 5, with 12 bases in between. This CDR3 comprises 13 residues. From germline, CDR1 is SGHRS and CDR2 YFSETQ. The CDR3, as DNA: TGCGCCAGCAGCCACCCTGGGGGGGAGACCCAGTACTTC. Translation gives CASSHPGGETQYF.

The rearrangement uses TRBV7-2 and TRBJ2-7; D ambiguous. The V gene's germline CDR1 is SGHTA and CDR2 FQGNSA. The CDR3 is made up of 12 amino acids. Trimming took off 5 bases at V and 4 bases at J, with 9 bases between the two ends. The CDR3 here is CASSPSQYEQYF. CDR3 nucleotide sequence: TGTGCCAGCAGCCCTTCGCAGTACGAGCAGTACTTC.

This clone was counted a single time. The chain carries TRBV25-1 and TRBJ2-7; 9 nucleotides agree with TRBD2. After removal of 2 bases from V and 6 bases from J, the junction contained 8 bases not matched to a gene. This CDR3 contains 15 residues. Germline CDR1 is MGHDK and CDR2 is SYGVNS. In DNA, the CDR3 is TGTGCCAGCAGTGAACTCGGGACTAGCAGAAGCGAGCAGTACTTC. Translated: CASSELGTSRSEQYF.

The chain links TRBV5-1 to TRBJ2-1; possibly TRBD2 for D (6 bases). The CDR3 contains 15 residues. Trimming took 6 bases from V and 3 from J, leaving 16 bases between them. Germline-derived CDR1 and CDR2 are SGHRS and YFSETQ. The CDR3 DNA is TGCGCCAGCACATTTAGCGGCCGACTCTACAATGAGCAGTTCTTC. Its translation is CASTFSGRLYNEQFF.

In its sample, this clone was seen a few times. The CDR3 loop reads CASSSMTGNSYEQYF. CDR3 sequence (DNA): TGTGCCAGCAGCTCTATGACAGGGAACTCCTACGAGCAGTACTTC. The V call is TRBV5-6, the J call TRBJ2-7; TRBD1 matches 7 bases. Trimming took 3 bases from V and 0 from J; bases not matched to a gene: 6. The V gene's germline CDR1 is SGHDT and CDR2 YYEEEE. The CDR3 length is 15 residues.

J is TRBJ1-4 and V is TRBV7-9; 10 nucleotides align to TRBD1. Germline CDR1 reads SEHNR; CDR2 reads FQNEAQ (reference sequence). The CDR3 is 15 residues long. Unmatched junction bases numbered 3, after V lost 0 bases and J lost 8 bases. CDR3 in amino acids: CASSLAGTGEEKLFF. The CDR3 region has the DNA TGTGCCAGCAGCTTAGCCGGGACAGGGGAGGAAAAACTGTTTTTT.

V and J are TRBV11-2 and TRBJ1-4; possibly TRBD1 for D (6 bases). The CDR3 totals 15 residues. Germline V CDR1 and CDR2: SGHAT, FQNNGV. V lost 8 bases, J lost 8 bases, and 21 bases lay in between. The CDR3 nucleotides read TGTGCCAGCGGCCGTCTACAGGGCCGAGGAGAAAAACTGTTTTTT. Translation gives CASGRLQGRGEKLFF.

V and J are TRBV5-1 and TRBJ2-7; TRBD2 matches at 8 bases. In germline, CDR1 is SGHRS, CDR2 YFSETQ. V lost 2 bases and J lost 0; bases outside the gene matches: 4. CDR3 length: 15 residues. The CDR3 is CASSFAGGYSYEQYF. For the CDR3, the DNA is TGCGCCAGCAGCTTTGCGGGGGGCTACTCCTACGAGCAGTACTTC.

The rearrangement joins TRBV5-5 to TRBJ2-1; 7 nucleotides line up with TRBD1. With V trimmed by 0 bases and J by 5 bases, 5 bases remained unmatched. CDR1 is SGHKS and CDR2 is YYEKEE in the germline V gene (reference sequence). The CDR3 has 15 amino acids. The CDR3 spells CASSLGPGGNNEQFF. The CDR3 bases are TGTGCCAGCAGCTTGGGCCCAGGGGGAAACAATGAGCAGTTCTTC.

V gene TRBV5-5 combines with J gene TRBJ1-6; the D is unclear. CDR1 and CDR2 from the germline V gene are SGHKS and YYEKEE (reference sequence). Trimming left V 2 bases short and J 0 bases short, with 9 bases between. The CDR3 is 16 residues long. CDR3 region: CASSLRDISYNSPLHF. The CDR3, as DNA: TGTGCCAGCAGCTTACGGGATATCTCCTATAATTCACCCCTCCACTTT. Based on the CDR3 plus reference TRBV5-5 and TRBJ1-6, the full variable domain is DAGVTQSPTHLIKTRGQQVTLRCSPISGHKSVSWYQQVLGQGPQFIFQYYEKEERGRGNFPDRFSARQFPNYSSELNVNALLLGDSALYLCASSLRDISYNSPLHFGNGTRLTVT.

The chain has TRBV5-1 and TRBJ2-5, with D perhaps matching TRBD2 (7 bases). CDR1 is SGHRS, CDR2 YFSETQ, per germline. Trimming removed 1 base at V and 5 bases at J, with 12 bases between. CDR3 length: 14 amino acids. As DNA, the CDR3 is TGCGCCAGCAGCTTGTCGGGGGGCGGGGAGACCCAGTACTTC. It codes for CASSLSGGGETQYF. The variable domain in full, completed from reference TRBV5-1 and TRBJ2-5, reads KAGVTQTPRYLIKTRGQQVTLSCSPISGHRSVSWYQQTPGQGLQFLFEYFSETQRNKGNFPGRFSGRQFSNSRSEMNVSTLELGDSALYLCASSLSGGGETQYFGPGTRLLVL.

V usage is TRBV11-2 and J usage is TRBJ2-5; a possible D gene is TRBD2 (6 bases). CDR3 length: 15 residues. The germline gives CDR1 SGHAT, CDR2 FQNNGV. With 2 bases removed from V and 1 base from J, the gap between germline ends came to 11 bases. CDR3: CASSLRLALQETQYF. As DNA, the CDR3 is TGTGCCAGCAGCTTACGGCTAGCGCTCCAAGAGACCCAGTACTTC.

This clone has just one count. The V call is TRBV23-1, the J call TRBJ2-3; D is possibly TRBD1 (6 bases). TRBV23-1 has ORF status, its function being uncertain. Trimming cost V 0 bases and J 5 bases, with 12 bases left between them. The CDR3 extends over 15 amino acids. CDR3: CASSQSGTRKDTQYF. The CDR3 DNA is TGCGCCAGCAGTCAATCCGGGACAAGGAAAGATACGCAGTATTTT.

The chain is built from TRBV9 and TRBJ2-7; 16 positions agree with TRBD2. V shed 3 bases and J 3 bases; nucleotides not matched to a gene: 9. The CDR3 runs 18 residues. From germline, CDR1 is SGDLS and CDR2 YYNGEE. The DNA of the CDR3 is TGTGCCAGCAGCGCCGGGACTAGCGGGAGGGCCTCAGTCTACGAGCAGTACTTC. Translating it yields CASSAGTSGRASVYEQYF.

This clone was picked up one time. CDR3 sequence (DNA): TGCGCCAGCAGCCAAGACGGGAGAAGTCCGTATGGCTACACCTTC. This gives the protein CASSQDGRSPYGYTF. This sequence joins TRBV4-1 and TRBJ1-2; D is uncertain. Trimming took 0 bases from V and 5 from J, leaving 13 bases between them. The germline V gene has CDR1 MGHRA and CDR2 YSYEKL. The CDR3 has 15 residues.